This TCR beta chain was recorded in a study of cytomegalovirus exposure and HLA in healthy donors. Trimming cost V 6 bases and J 3 bases, with 11 bases left between them. CDR1 is MGHDK and CDR2 is SYGVNS in the germline V gene. The CDR3 runs to 13 residues. This PCR relied on a set of 60 Vbeta primers and 13 Jbeta primers. TCRdb keeps only in-frame clones here, not all; method: immunoSEQ multiplex PCR. The table lists more than 150,000 clones, 77% of them singletons, with 1.4% in the top ten. The clonotype comes from a man aged 18 to 29 in good health and CMV-seronegative. Input material: PBMCs. The rearrangement joins TRBV25-1 to TRBJ1-2; the D gene is possibly TRBD1 (6 bases). CDR3 loop: CASSRGGDYGYTF. The CDR3, as DNA: TGTGCCAGCAGCCGAGGGGGGGACTATGGCTACACCTTC.